What follows are 29 T cell receptor beta chains derived from one specimen sequenced in a study of blood T cell repertoires in COVID-19. The method was immunoSEQ multiplex PCR; TCRdb's version includes in-frame clones alone and lacks a portion of them. The sample shows about 74,000 clones, roughly 88% of them seen only once. The sample taken for sequencing was peripheral blood. The receptors originated from a woman older than 75 with active or convalescent COVID-19.

This clone was counted a single time. V is TRBV6-2 or TRBV6-3 and J is TRBJ2-5; 14 positions agree with TRBD2. Per germline, CDR1 MNHEY and CDR2 SVGEGT. Trimming took 6 bases from V and 4 from J; bases not matched to a gene: 19. The CDR3 runs to 20 residues. The CDR3 protein is CASSRHVRGLAGARGETQYF. DNA of the CDR3: TGTGCCAGCAGCCGCCATGTGAGGGGACTAGCGGGAGCAAGGGGAGAGACCCAGTACTTC.

This clone is labeled as medium-sized. This sequence joins TRBV6-5 and TRBJ2-3; D not resolved. CDR1 MNHEY and CDR2 SVGAGI come from the germline V gene. The germline V and J ends were trimmed by 0 bases and 5 bases, with 6 bases remaining between them. CDR3 length: 13 amino acids. CDR3 DNA sequence: TGTGCCAGCAGTTACTCCGCGCGAGATACGCAGTATTTT. It specifies CASSYSARDTQYF.

V gene TRBV5-1 combines with J gene TRBJ2-6; D may be TRBD2 (6 bases). CDR1 and CDR2 (germline): SGHRS, YFSETQ. The CDR3 is 17 amino acids. Between the trimmed V and J ends, which lost 3 bases and 0 bases, there was a span of 13 bases. The CDR3 coding sequence is TGCGCCAGCAGCTCGGAGGGACCAGCCTCTGGGGCCAACGTCCTGACTTTC. This sequence encodes CASSSEGPASGANVLTF.

This chain links TRBV5-1 with TRBJ1-2; D call uncertain. This CDR3 is built from 12 residues. Looked up from germline, CDR1 is SGHRS and CDR2 is YFSETQ. V lost 0 bases and J lost 5, with 5 bases in between. CDR3 nucleotide sequence: TGCGCCAGCAGCTTGGAACAGTATGGCTACACCTTC. It encodes CASSLEQYGYTF.

The J gene is TRBJ2-2, the V gene TRBV9; D unresolved. V lost 3 bases and J lost 1, with 10 bases in between. CDR3 length equals 15 residues. Germline V gene lookup returns CDR1 SGDLS and CDR2 YYNGEE. The DNA for the CDR3 is TGTGCCAGCAGCGCCCAAACTAAGAACACCGGGGAGCTGTTTTTT. Translated, it gives CASSAQTKNTGELFF.

This clone came up once. The chain combines TRBV5-6 with TRBJ2-4; 12 bases map to TRBD1. V trimming: 3 bases; J trimming: 7 bases; junction bases outside the gene matches: 8. The CDR3 is made up of 16 amino acids. The germline CDR1 and CDR2 sequences are SGHDT and YYEEEE. CDR3 in amino acids: CASSSEGTGGSNIQYF. DNA of the CDR3: TGTGCCAGCAGCTCCGAAGGGACAGGGGGCAGTAACATTCAGTACTTC. The full variable domain, its missing parts supplied by reference TRBV5-6 and TRBJ2-4, is DAGVTQSPTHLIKTRGQQVTLRCSPKSGHDTVSWYQQALGQGPQFIFQYYEEEERQRGNFPDRFSGHQFPNYSSELNVNALLLGDSALYLCASSSEGTGGSNIQYFGAGTRLSVL.

This chain uses TRBV5-1 with TRBJ2-7; D is undetermined. The CDR3 is 15 amino acids. Germline V gene lookup returns CDR1 SGHRS and CDR2 YFSETQ. V was trimmed by 0 bases and J by 2 bases, leaving 12 bases between them. The CDR3 coding sequence is TGCGCCAGCAGCTTGGGGGCCCTTAGAACCTACGAGCAGTACTTC. Its translation: CASSLGALRTYEQYF.

This chain links TRBV29-1 with TRBJ1-4, with no clear D. Trimming shortened V by 7 bases and J by 1 base, and 4 bases separated the two germline ends. The germline CDR1 and CDR2 sequences are SQVTM and ANQGSEA. CDR3 size: 11 residues. CDR3 amino acids: CSGKTNEKLFF. The CDR3 DNA is TGCAGCGGTAAAACTAATGAAAAACTGTTTTTT.

This clone showed up just once. V is TRBV5-1 and J is TRBJ2-3; a possible D gene is TRBD1 (6 bases). There are 14 residues in the CDR3. In germline, CDR1 is SGHRS, CDR2 YFSETQ. Trimming shortened V by 3 bases and J by 1 base, and 9 bases separated the two germline ends. The chain's CDR3 is CASSYGQRTDTQYF. The DNA of the CDR3 is TGCGCCAGCAGCTACGGACAGCGCACAGATACGCAGTATTTT.

The V gene is TRBV7-9, the J gene TRBJ2-5; 11 positions agree with TRBD1. The trim removed 2 bases at V and 5 bases at J, leaving 7 bases unmatched. The germline gives CDR1 SEHNR, CDR2 FQNEAQ (reference sequence). This CDR3 has 16 residues. The CDR3 loop is CASSLMGGTGGETQYF. The CDR3, as DNA: TGTGCCAGCAGCTTAATGGGTGGGACAGGGGGTGAGACCCAGTACTTC.

The chain is built from TRBV24-1 and TRBJ2-2, with TRBD2 identical over 12 bases. Per the germline V gene, CDR1 is KGHDR and CDR2 is SFDVKD. With 6 bases clipped from V and 6 bases from J, the junction kept 10 bases outside the gene matches. The CDR3 contains 17 residues. CDR3 region: CATSFHLTSGRPGELFF. The CDR3 nucleotides read TGTGCCACCAGTTTCCATCTCACTAGCGGGAGGCCCGGGGAGCTGTTTTTT.

This sequence joins TRBV4-3 and TRBJ1-2, with 7 bases fitting TRBD1. Germline CDR1 LGHNA, CDR2 YSLEER. The CDR3 extends over 15 amino acids. V lost 0 bases, J lost 2 bases, and 3 bases stayed unmatched. The CDR3 nucleotides are TGCGCCAGCAGCCAAGAGGCCAGGGGGAACTATGGCTACACCTTC. Its protein product is CASSQEARGNYGYTF.

The genes are TRBV7-2 and TRBJ2-1; 10 bases agree with TRBD2. J gave up 7 bases and V 7 bases, and 16 bases lay outside the gene matches. This CDR3 comprises 17 residues. Germline V gene lookup returns CDR1 SGHTA and CDR2 FQGNSA. CDR3 protein: CASTSRRGTSVPNEQFF. CDR3 in DNA: TGTGCCAGCACCTCAAGGCGCGGGACTAGCGTCCCGAATGAGCAGTTCTTC. The full variable domain, rest sourced from reference TRBV7-2 and TRBJ2-1, is GAGVSQSPSNKVTEKGKDVELRCDPISGHTALYWYRQSLGQGLEFLIYFQGNSAPDKSGLPSDRFSAERTGGSVSTLTIQRTQQEDSAVYLCASTSRRGTSVPNEQFFGPGTRLTVL.

The V call is TRBV7-8, the J call TRBJ1-5, with a possible D match to TRBD1 (6 bases). The CDR3 runs to 14 residues. Trimming took off 3 bases at V and 5 bases at J, with 11 bases between the two ends. Germline loops: CDR1 SGHVS, CDR2 FQNEAQ. The DNA for the CDR3 is TGTGCCAGCAGCTTCGGGGGGCGGGATCAGCCCCAGCATTTT. Translating it yields CASSFGGRDQPQHF.

The chain carries TRBV9 and TRBJ2-3, with 8 bases matching TRBD2. The germline gives CDR1 SGDLS, CDR2 YYNGEE. Trimming cost V 0 bases and J 5 bases; bases outside gene matches: 5. The CDR3 has 15 residues. In DNA, the CDR3 is TGTGCCAGCAGCGTAGCGGGGGGGGAGGGAGATACGCAGTATTTT. This codes for CASSVAGGEGDTQYF.

The V call is TRBV5-1, the J call TRBJ2-5, with TRBD1 matching over 9 bases. The CDR3 is 16 residues long. V lost 3 bases, J lost 1 base, and 7 bases stayed unmatched. The germline gives CDR1 SGHRS, CDR2 YFSETQ. The CDR3 bases are TGCGCCAGCAGCTCCGGGACAGGGAATATCCAAGAGACCCAGTACTTC. The encoded protein is CASSSGTGNIQETQYF.

The chain combines TRBV11-2 with TRBJ2-1, with TRBD2 matching over 8 bases. J was trimmed by 1 base and V by 1 base; bases with no gene match: 0. The CDR3 is 15 amino acids. The V gene's germline CDR1 is SGHAT and CDR2 FQNNGV. DNA of the CDR3: TGTGCCAGCAGCTTAGTAGCGGGATCCTACAATGAGCAGTTCTTC. It specifies CASSLVAGSYNEQFF. The whole variable domain, filled in from reference TRBV11-2 and TRBJ2-1, reads EAGVAQSPRYKIIEKRQSVAFWCNPISGHATLYWYQQILGQGPKLLIQFQNNGVVDDSQLPKDRFSAERLKGVDSTLKIQPAKLEDSAVYLCASSLVAGSYNEQFFGPGTRLTVL.

V and J are TRBV4-3 and TRBJ2-2, with D possibly being TRBD1 (6 bases). The germline gives CDR1 LGHNA, CDR2 YSLEER. This CDR3 has 17 residues. The V end lost 0 bases, the J end lost 1 base, and 12 bases lay between the germline ends. The CDR3 nucleotides are TGCGCCAGCAGCCAAGATCTTGTACAGGGGAACACCGGGGAGCTGTTTTTT. It codes for CASSQDLVQGNTGELFF.

V and J are TRBV18 and TRBJ2-1, with 11 bases fitting TRBD2. CDR3 length equals 17 residues. J lost 6 bases, V lost 2 bases, and 9 bases had no gene match. Germline V gene data show CDR1 as KGHSH and CDR2 as LQKENI. The CDR3 DNA follows: TGTGCCAGCTCACCAATGGTAGCGGGGGGGCCGGGCAATGAGCAGTTCTTC. Amino acid sequence: CASSPMVAGGPGNEQFF.

The rearrangement links TRBV5-4 to TRBJ2-3, with D perhaps matching TRBD2 (7 bases). Trimming shortened V by 4 bases and J by 4 bases, and 16 bases separated the two germline ends. This CDR3 comprises 15 residues. Germline assignment: CDR1 SGHNT and CDR2 YYREEE (reference sequence). This CDR3 reads CASSPGGSRSDTQYF. CDR3 bases: TGTGCCAGCAGCCCGGGGGGCTCGAGATCAGATACGCAGTATTTT.

The genes are TRBV4-3 and TRBJ1-2; 9 bases fit TRBD1. Trimming removed 4 bases from V and 1 base from J; junction bases left unmatched: 4. Germline V CDR1 and CDR2: LGHNA, YSLEER. The CDR3 loop spans 15 amino acids. CDR3 amino acids: CASSRSGQGNYGYTF. In DNA form, the CDR3 reads TGCGCCAGCAGCCGATCGGGACAGGGTAACTATGGCTACACCTTC.

CDR3 sequence: CASSQVGTVSYEQYF. The CDR3, as DNA: TGTGCCAGCAGCCAGGTGGGGACAGTGTCCTACGAGCAGTACTTC. The V call is TRBV3-1 (or the pseudogene TRBV3-2), the J call TRBJ2-7, with TRBD1 matching 7 bases. Germline V lookup: CDR1 LGHDT, CDR2 YNNKEL (reference sequence). The CDR3 extends over 15 amino acids. Unmatched junction bases numbered 6, after V lost 3 bases and J lost 1 base.

This clone was detected only a few times. The chain is built from TRBV7-9 and TRBJ1-3; 10 positions agree with TRBD1. The junction had 8 bases not matched to a gene; V was cut back by 5 bases and J by 1 base. Germline lookup yields CDR1 SEHNR and CDR2 FQNEAQ (reference sequence). CDR3 length: 17 amino acids. The CDR3, as DNA: TGTGCCAGCAGCCCCGGGACAGGGGTTTTTTCTGGAAACACCATATATTTT. This translates into CASSPGTGVFSGNTIYF.

This clone appeared once. This chain joins TRBV10-1 and TRBJ2-7, with D possibly being TRBD2 (6 bases). Germline CDR1 reads WNHNN; CDR2 reads SYGVQD (reference sequence). The V gene lost 0 bases and the J gene lost 2 bases, with 17 bases spanning the gap. The length of the CDR3 is 17 residues. The CDR3 sequence is CASSESTRLALPYEQYF. In DNA, the CDR3 is TGCGCCAGCAGTGAGTCGACTCGTCTAGCGCTGCCCTACGAGCAGTACTTC.

This clone was detected once. The chain combines TRBV3-1 (or the pseudogene TRBV3-2) with TRBJ2-2, with 7 bases lining up with TRBD2. This CDR3 comprises 15 residues. Germline loops: CDR1 LGHDT, CDR2 YNNKEL (reference sequence). With V trimmed by 1 base and J by 3 bases, 2 bases remained unmatched. The CDR3 bases are TGTGCCAGCAGCCAAGGACTAGCCTACACCGGGGAGCTGTTTTTT. Amino acids: CASSQGLAYTGELFF.

The rearrangement uses TRBV11-2 and TRBJ1-1; TRBD1 matches at 7 bases. V shed 2 bases, J shed 3 bases, and the junction held 0 bases outside the gene matches. The V gene's germline CDR1 is SGHAT and CDR2 FQNNGV. This CDR3 comprises 13 residues. CDR3 DNA sequence: TGTGCCAGCAGCTTAACAGGGGACACTGAAGCTTTCTTT. Translating gives CASSLTGDTEAFF.

The genes are TRBV9 and TRBJ2-3; 9 bases are shared with TRBD2. The CDR3 loop spans 18 amino acids. Looked up from germline, CDR1 is SGDLS and CDR2 is YYNGEE. Trimming took 3 bases from V and 1 from J; bases not matched to a gene: 12. DNA for the CDR3: TGTGCCAGCAGCGCGAGCGGGGGGTTCGGGGGACGCACAGATACGCAGTATTTT. Protein product: CASSASGGFGGRTDTQYF. Full variable domain (rest looked up from reference TRBV9 and TRBJ2-3): DSGVTQTPKHLITATGQRVTLRCSPRSGDLSVYWYQQSLDQGLQFLIQYYNGEERAKGNILERFSAQQFPDLHSELNLSSLELGDSALYFCASSASGGFGGRTDTQYFGPGTRLTVL.

The chain links TRBV24-1 to TRBJ1-5, with 7 positions matching TRBD1. CDR1 is KGHDR and CDR2 is SFDVKD in the germline V gene. The CDR3 spans 14 residues. V shed 5 bases, J shed 4 bases, and the junction held 4 bases outside the gene matches. CDR3 sequence: CATSASTGNQPQHF. In nucleotides, the CDR3 is TGTGCCACCAGTGCCTCGACAGGGAATCAGCCCCAGCATTTT.

The rearrangement links TRBV7-9 to TRBJ2-3; TRBD1 aligns across 7 bases. Germline V gives CDR1 SEHNR, CDR2 FQNEAQ (reference sequence). J lost 0 bases, V lost 5 bases, and 8 bases had no gene match. The length of the CDR3 is 16 residues. The CDR3 spells CASSTRQGWSTDTQYF. For the CDR3, the DNA is TGTGCCAGCAGCACCAGACAGGGCTGGAGCACAGATACGCAGTATTTT.